Listed below are T cell receptor beta chains from one sample, sequenced in a study of blood T cell repertoires in COVID-19. The method was immunoSEQ multiplex PCR; TCRdb's version includes in-frame clones alone and lacks a portion of them. The repertoire consists of about 140,000 clones, with approximately 86% occurring once and the leading ten covering about 5.6%. Material: peripheral blood. These receptors all come from a human donor in a cohort sampled during active COVID-19. CDR3s include the opening cysteine and the closing phenylalanine or tryptophan. D genes are given only for firm matches.

v_call	j_call	d_call	cdr3_nt	cdr3_aa
TRBV18	TRBJ2-7	TRBD1	TGTGCCAGCTCACCTATGGACAGGGTTTACGAGCAGTACTTC	CASSPMDRVYEQYF
TRBV5-1	TRBJ1-5	.	TGCGCCAGCAGCCAGGGAGGGGACAATCAGCCCCAGCATTTT	CASSQGGDNQPQHF
TRBV5-1	TRBJ2-7	TRBD1	TGCGCCAGCAGCCATACCGGGACAGGGTCCTACGAGCAGTACTTC	CASSHTGTGSYEQYF
TRBV5-5	TRBJ2-5	TRBD1	TGTGCCAGCAGCTTGGGGGACAGGGGGCGAACCGGAGAGACCCAGTACTTC	CASSLGDRGRTGETQYF
TRBV5-1	TRBJ2-1	TRBD2	TGCGCCAGCAGCTTTGTTCGCGGGGGGGCCGTAGATGAGCAGTTCTTC	CASSFVRGGAVDEQFF
TRBV12-5	TRBJ2-3	.	TGTGCTAGTGGTTTGGTAGATGGAGCGCCAGGGACGCAGTATTTT	CASGLVDGAPGTQYF
TRBV3-1/TRBV3-2	TRBJ2-2	.	TGTGCCAGCAACCTAGGTGGGGGGGAGCTGTTTTTT	CASNLGGGELFF
TRBV5-1	TRBJ2-3	TRBD1	TGCGCCAGCAGCTCTCTCCGACAGGGGGTTACCGATACGCAGTATTTT	CASSSLRQGVTDTQYF
TRBV11-2	TRBJ1-1	TRBD1	TGTGCCAGCAGCCTAGGAGCAGGGGGGAACACTGAAGCTTTCTTT	CASSLGAGGNTEAFF
TRBV2	TRBJ2-1	.	TGTGCCAGCCTACAGGGACCCTCCTACAATGAGCAGTTCTTC	CASLQGPSYNEQFF
TRBV11-2	TRBJ2-2	TRBD2	TGTGCCAGCAGCTTGGGCTTTACGGGACTAAACACCGGGGAGCTGTTTTTT	CASSLGFTGLNTGELFF
TRBV30	TRBJ1-1	.	TGTGCCTGGGAACAGGGCTTGAACACTGAAGCTTTCTTT	CAWEQGLNTEAFF
TRBV5-5	TRBJ2-3	TRBD1	TGTGCCAGCAGTCGGACAGGGAGAACTGATACGCAGTATTTT	CASSRTGRTDTQYF
TRBV30	TRBJ2-3	.	TGTGCCTGGAGGGAGGGCTCCCGCCTACGGACAGATACGCAGTATTTT	CAWREGSRLRTDTQYF
TRBV2	TRBJ2-1	TRBD2	TGTGCCAGAGCCCGGGGGGGGCGGAGGGACCCCAATGAGCAGTTCTTC	CARARGGRRDPNEQFF
TRBV3-1/TRBV3-2	TRBJ2-7	TRBD2	TGTGCCAGCAGCCCTTCTAGCGGGAGGGCCTACGAGCAGTACTTC	CASSPSSGRAYEQYF
TRBV24-1	TRBJ2-1	TRBD2	TGTGCCACCAGTGCCCTCACTAGCGGGAGAGTCAATGAGCAGTTCTTC	CATSALTSGRVNEQFF
TRBV18	TRBJ2-7	TRBD1	TGTGCCAGCTCAACCGGGACAGCCTACGAGCAGTACTTC	CASSTGTAYEQYF
TRBV28	TRBJ2-7	TRBD2	TGTGCCAGCACCCTAGCGGGAGGGTTCAACGAGCAGTACTTC	CASTLAGGFNEQYF
TRBV10-3	TRBJ2-5	.	TGTGCCATCAAAGGGGGGGAGAAGGGAGAGACCCAGTACTTC	CAIKGGEKGETQYF
TRBV10-2	TRBJ2-3	TRBD2	TGCGCCAGCAGTGAGGGGTGGGGGGGGAGAGATACGCAGTATTTT	CASSEGWGGRDTQYF